A selection of T cell receptor beta chains follows, all from one sample in a study of cytomegalovirus exposure and HLA in healthy donors. Produced via immunoSEQ multiplex PCR; TCRdb's table is partial and in-frame only. Its listing shows about 130,000 clones. Sequenced: PBMCs. The receptors stem from a man aged 40-55 years in good health and CMV-seronegative. Each CDR3 is given with its conserved first and last residue. A D gene is named only where the DNA matches it firmly.

V	D	J	DNA	CDR3
TRBV15	-	TRBJ2-1	TGTGCCACCAGCAGAGGGGGGACTCTGCTGAGGTATGAGCAGTTCTTC	CATSRGGTLLRYEQFF
TRBV5-1	-	TRBJ2-3	TGCGCCAGCAGCTTAGATCCGCCAGGAGATACGCAGTATTTT	CASSLDPPGDTQYF
TRBV11-2	-	TRBJ1-3	TGTGCCAGCAACTTAGACGGAGGGGTGGGAAACACCATATATTTT	CASNLDGGVGNTIYF
TRBV15	-	TRBJ2-7	TGTGCCAGCAGCAGGGGGAGGGCCTTCGAGCAGTACTTC	CASSRGRAFEQYF
TRBV11-3	TRBD1	TRBJ2-5	TGTGCCAGCAGCTTGGGACAGGGGGATGTGGAGACCCAGTACTTC	CASSLGQGDVETQYF
TRBV2	-	TRBJ1-6	TGTGCCAGCAGTGAGGCCAGGGCGATAAATTCACCCCTCCACTTT	CASSEARAINSPLHF
TRBV28	-	TRBJ2-7	TGTGCCAGCAGTTTTCGGTCCAAGAGCTCCTACGAGCAGTACTTC	CASSFRSKSSYEQYF
TRBV4-3	-	TRBJ2-1	TGCGCCAGCAGCCAGAGCGACAGGAGCTACAATGAGCAGTTCTTC	CASSQSDRSYNEQFF
TRBV20-1	-	TRBJ2-3	TGCAGTGCCTGGGAGGATACGCAGTATTTT	CSAWEDTQYF
TRBV9	TRBD1	TRBJ1-3	TGTGCCAGCAGCGTAGAATTCGGCTCGACAGGGAGAATCCTCTCTGGAAACACCATATATTTT	CASSVEFGSTGRILSGNTIYF
TRBV20-1	-	TRBJ2-7	TGCAGTGCGAGATTATCCTACGAGCAGTACTTC	CSARLSYEQYF
TRBV7-9	-	TRBJ1-3	TGTGCCAGCAGCCCAGGGAAAACCTCTGGAAACACCATATATTTT	CASSPGKTSGNTIYF
TRBV7-3	-	TRBJ1-1	TGTGCCAGCAGCTTTCAGGGGTTAACGAACACTGAAGCTTTCTTT	CASSFQGLTNTEAFF
TRBV28	TRBD2	TRBJ2-7	TGTGCCAGCAGTTTAGGGGGGGATCAAGGCTCCTACGAGCAGTACTTC	CASSLGGDQGSYEQYF
TRBV29-1	-	TRBJ1-2	TGCAGCGTTGAAAAACAGGGATACACCTTC	CSVEKQGYTF
TRBV27	TRBD2	TRBJ2-1	TGTGCCAGCAGTTCGGTAGCGGGAGCCTACAATGAGCAGTTCTTC	CASSSVAGAYNEQFF
TRBV25-1	TRBD1	TRBJ1-4	TGTGCCAGCAACGGACAGGGAGGAAAACTGTTTTTT	CASNGQGGKLFF
TRBV7-2	TRBD1	TRBJ2-1	TGTGCCAGCAGCTTCGACAGGGGGTCCTACAATGAGCAGTTCTTC	CASSFDRGSYNEQFF
TRBV7-8	-	TRBJ2-3	TGTGCCAGCAGGCGGACTCGTGCTAGCACAGATACGCAGTATTTT	CASRRTRASTDTQYF
TRBV7-2	-	TRBJ2-5	TGTGCCAGCAGCGCTTCTAGCCGCGCCCAAGAGACCCAGTACTTC	CASSASSRAQETQYF
TRBV2	TRBD2	TRBJ2-3	TGTGCCAGCATCAAGACTAGCGGGAGGGCCTCAGATACGCAGTATTTT	CASIKTSGRASDTQYF
TRBV7-7	-	TRBJ2-2	TGTGCTAGCCGGGAGCTTAACGGCGGGGAGCTGTTTTTT	CASRELNGGELFF
TRBV5-1	TRBD2	TRBJ2-3	TGCGCCAGCAGGACTAGCGGAGGGCTCACAGATACGCAGTATTTT	CASRTSGGLTDTQYF
TRBV6-5	-	TRBJ1-1	TGTGCCAGCAGTTCCGTGCTGAGTATTAACACTGAAGCTTTCTTT	CASSSVLSINTEAFF
TRBV19	TRBD1	TRBJ2-3	TGTGCCAGTAGTATAGCCCCCCGACAGGGGATCGTGACAGATACGCAGTATTTT	CASSIAPRQGIVTDTQYF
TRBV6-6	-	TRBJ1-2	TGTGCCAGCAGTTACGGGGGGGACAAAGGCTACACCTTC	CASSYGGDKGYTF
TRBV4-2	-	TRBJ2-2	TGTGCCAGCAGCCAAGTCTCGGGATCGAACACCGGGGAGCTGTTTTTT	CASSQVSGSNTGELFF
TRBV11-3	TRBD2	TRBJ2-7	TGTGCCAGCAGCCGACGACTAGCGGTCGCCCACGAGCGGTACTTC	CASSRRLAVAHERYF
TRBV25-1	TRBD1	TRBJ2-1	TGTGCCAGCAGTATCAGAGGGGGGACAGGGGCCGGCAATGAGCAGTTCTTC	CASSIRGGTGAGNEQFF
TRBV19	TRBD1	TRBJ2-7	TGTGCCAGTAGCATGGGACAGGGGGCGGGCGAGCAGTACTTC	CASSMGQGAGEQYF
TRBV2	-	TRBJ1-3	TGTGCCAGCAGTGGTTCCGGACGGAGGAGCTCTGGAAACACCATATATTTT	CASSGSGRRSSGNTIYF
TRBV7-3	-	TRBJ1-1	TGTGCCAGCAGCTTAATGCCAGGGAACACTGAAGCTTTCTTT	CASSLMPGNTEAFF
TRBV4-1	TRBD2	TRBJ2-5	TGCGCCAGCAGCCACCCGGGACTAGCGGACCAAGAGACCCAGTACTTC	CASSHPGLADQETQYF
TRBV6-6	TRBD2	TRBJ2-5	TGTGCCAGCAGTTTAGGGACTAGCAGAAGCTCAGAGCAGTACTTC	CASSLGTSRSSEQYF
TRBV5-8	TRBD1	TRBJ2-5	TGTGCCAGCAGGAAGACAGGGGTCGGGGAGACCCAGTACTTC	CASRKTGVGETQYF
TRBV7-8	-	TRBJ2-5	TGTGCCAGCAGCTTAGGGAGCCCCGTAAGAGAGACCCAGTACTTC	CASSLGSPVRETQYF
TRBV10-3	-	TRBJ2-6	TGTGCCATCAGTGGGGGGCAGGTCGTTACCTTTGGGGCCAACGTCCTGACTTTC	CAISGGQVVTFGANVLTF
TRBV6-1	TRBD1	TRBJ2-7	TGTGCCAGCAGTGGCGGACAGGGGTACTCCTACGAGCAGTACTTC	CASSGGQGYSYEQYF
TRBV28	TRBD1	TRBJ2-3	TGTGCCAGCACCCCTTCGACAGGGGGCGCCGATACGCAGTATTTT	CASTPSTGGADTQYF
TRBV6-1	TRBD2	TRBJ2-1	TGTGCCAGCAGTGGCTCCAGCGGGAGCTCCTACAATGAGCAGTTCTTC	CASSGSSGSSYNEQFF